The present T cell receptor beta chain was sequenced within a study of cytomegalovirus exposure and HLA in healthy donors. Study in general: Across under 450 genotyped donors, just over 80% landed in the Caucasian-associated ancestry cluster.

The CDR3 extends over 18 amino acids. CDR1 is SGHRS, CDR2 YFSETQ, per germline. Trimming pared 7 bases from V and 0 bases from J, leaving 22 bases between. Study-wide points: The study labeled more than 150 TCR beta chains cytomegalovirus-associated. Later analysis reportedly placed an Asian-associated ancestry cluster below the roughly 700-donor mean in N-insertions. Earlier analysis looked at TCR beta V segments, and most were productive about 90% or about 30% of the time.

About this clone itself: Its antigen is unidentified.

In the PCR, 60 Vbeta and 13 Jbeta primers were used. The assay was immunoSEQ multiplex PCR, and TCRdb's table has in-frame clones only and misses some. The sample has around 67,000 clones, approximately 74% seen once; the top ten hold roughly 20%. Specimen: PBMCs. The rearrangement joins TRBV5-1 to TRBJ1-4, with TRBD1 as a possible D gene (5 bases). The clonotype originates from a woman in her twenties or thirties in good health and CMV-seropositive. The CDR3 loop is CASSLSGLYSATNEKLFF. The DNA for the CDR3 is TGCGCCAGCTCCCTTTCAGGGTTATACTCTGCAACTAATGAAAAACTGTTTTTT.